This TCR beta chain was documented in a study of technical replicates of blood from a few donors. A single count supports this clone. Sequenced by immunoSEQ multiplex PCR; TCRdb stores in-frame clones only, minus some. The repertoire holds roughly 56,000 clones, about 96% seen once, with just over 3% in the top ten. The V and J ends lost 0 bases and 0 bases respectively, with 12 bases between them. Germline-derived CDR1 and CDR2 are SGHRS and YFSETQ. The CDR3 is 16 amino acids. The sequence came from a human donor in good health. Some clones in this sample may be carry-over from other donors' samples. The sequenced material came from PBMCs. The V gene is TRBV5-1, the J gene TRBJ1-1; D unresolved. Here the CDR3 DNA reads TGCGCCAGCAGCTTGGCGCCAGCCAGGTTGAACACTGAAGCTTTCTTT. Translated: CASSLAPARLNTEAFF.